The 26 T cell receptor beta chains below all came from one sample that was sequenced in a study of T cell repertoires in cytomegalovirus infection. No antigen has been identified for these receptors. Using its own MiXCR run on the reads, TCRdb lists one record per CDR3 protein. The sample shows roughly 500,000 distinct CDR3 sequences, about 39% of them seen only once. The sequenced sample was cultured PBMCs, obtained from culture after CMV antigen stimulation. These receptors were taken from a human donor in good health (CMV status not recorded). Some clones in this sample may be carry-over from other donors' samples.

V gene TRBV12-3 or TRBV12-4 combines with J gene TRBJ1-6; the D gene is possibly TRBD1 (5 bases). V was shortened by 6 bases and J by 8 bases, with 14 bases between the two germline ends. The CDR3 is 14 residues long. CDR3 protein: CASSSRGIYSPLHF. The CDR3 DNA sequence: TGTGCCAGCAGCTCCCGGGGGATCTATTCACCCCTCCACTTT.

V usage is TRBV4-1 and J usage is TRBJ2-5, with D tentatively TRBD2 (5 bases). The CDR3 consists of 14 residues. V lost 0 bases to trimming and J lost 5 bases, with 10 bases between them. Germline V gene sequence: CDR1 MGHRA, CDR2 YSYEKL. The chain's CDR3 is CASSQDGPGETQYF. The CDR3 nucleotides read TGCGCCAGCAGCCAAGATGGGCCGGGGGAGACCCAGTACTTC.

Note on this clonotype: The junction differs from germline at one of its ends, possibly a read error. V is TRBV6-5 and J is TRBJ1-2, with D possibly TRBD1 on 5 matching bases. The germline gives CDR1 MNHEY, CDR2 SVGAGI. The CDR3 is 10 amino acids. CDR3 sequence reads: CASSQKGTLF. DNA of the CDR3: TGTGCCAGCAGCCAGAAAGGGACCCTCTTC.

The CDR3 here is CASSLMPSAYNEQFF. The CDR3 bases are TGTGCCAGCAGTTTGATGCCTAGCGCCTACAATGAGCAGTTCTTC. The rearrangement uses TRBV12-3 or TRBV12-4 and TRBJ2-1; weak D call: TRBD2 (6 bases). Trimming removed 3 bases at V and 2 bases at J, with 11 bases between. The CDR3 is 15 residues long.

The rearrangement joins TRBV7-6 to TRBJ2-3, with TRBD2 identical over 9 bases. The germline gives CDR1 SGHVS, CDR2 FNYEAQ. Trimming at V came to 5 bases and at J to 3 bases, leaving 9 bases not matched to a gene. CDR3 length: 16 residues. CDR3 region: CASSPLAGVKTDTQYF. CDR3 coding DNA: TGTGCCAGCAGCCCTTTAGCGGGAGTGAAGACAGATACGCAGTATTTT.

This clonotype appeared a few times. This chain links TRBV20-1 with TRBJ1-2; D perhaps matches TRBD1 (5 bases). CDR1 and CDR2 from the germline V gene are DFQATT and SNEGSKA (reference sequence). This CDR3 spans 13 amino acids. V was cut by 2 bases and J by 6 bases, with 13 bases left in between. CDR3: CSARLWGPDGYTF. The CDR3 region has the DNA TGCAGTGCTAGACTGTGGGGACCGGATGGCTACACCTTC.

This clonotype showed up just a few times. The chain combines TRBV19 with TRBJ1-1; the D is unclear. This CDR3 is built from 14 residues. Germline CDR1 is LNHDA and CDR2 is SQIVND (reference sequence). V was cut by 7 bases and J by 5 bases, with 17 bases left in between. The chain's CDR3 is CASTLDPSGTEAFF. In DNA form, the CDR3 reads TGTGCCAGTACTCTAGACCCCTCTGGGACTGAAGCTTTCTTT.

This clonotype was found a few times. The chain couples TRBV10-3 to TRBJ2-1; D possibly uses TRBD1 or TRBD2 (5 bases each). Germline-derived CDR1 and CDR2 are ENHRY and SYGVKD. The CDR3 totals 13 residues. Trimming cost V 11 bases and J 6 bases, with 17 bases left between them. The CDR3: CAGSRDLGNEQFF. In nucleotides, the CDR3 is TGTGCCGGATCCCGGGACCTAGGCAATGAGCAGTTCTTC.

This chain uses TRBV7-6 with TRBJ2-2; 10 nucleotides line up with TRBD2. Germline CDR1 reads SGHVS; CDR2 reads FNYEAQ. V lost 2 bases to trimming and J lost 3 bases; unmatched junction nucleotides: 3. CDR3 length: 16 residues. The CDR3 DNA is TGTGCCAGCAGCTTATTAGCGGGGGGCGACACCGGGGAGCTGTTTTTT. It codes for CASSLLAGGDTGELFF.

Written as DNA, the CDR3 is TGTGCCAGCAGTTACTCCCGCGAACAAGAGACCCAGTACTTC. Protein: CASSYSREQETQYF. The rearrangement joins TRBV6-2 or TRBV6-3 to TRBJ2-5; D remains unclear. Germline V CDR1 and CDR2: MNHEY, SVGEGT. Deletions cut 0 bases from V and 2 bases from J, with 7 bases between. The CDR3 loop spans 14 amino acids.

This chain joins TRBV11-2 and TRBJ2-1; possibly TRBD1 or TRBD2 for D (5 bases each). The CDR3 is made up of 13 amino acids. Trimming left V 1 base short and J 7 bases short, with 8 bases between. Germline loops: CDR1 SGHAT, CDR2 FQNNGV. This chain's CDR3 is CASSLGGWNEQFF. CDR3 bases: TGTGCCAGCAGCTTAGGGGGGTGGAATGAGCAGTTCTTC. Together with reference TRBV11-2 and TRBJ2-1, the CDR3 gives the full variable domain: EAGVAQSPRYKIIEKRQSVAFWCNPISGHATLYWYQQILGQGPKLLIQFQNNGVVDDSQLPKDRFSAERLKGVDSTLKIQPAKLEDSAVYLCASSLGGWNEQFFGPGTRLTVL.

V and J are TRBV7-9 and TRBJ1-2, with D possibly matching TRBD1 (5 bases). The CDR3 length is 15 residues. With 2 bases removed from V and 1 base from J, the gap between germline ends came to 11 bases. Per the germline V gene, CDR1 is SEHNR and CDR2 is FQNEAQ (reference sequence). As DNA, the CDR3 is TGTGCCAGCAGCTTAATCCCAGGGAATAACTATGGCTACACCTTC. Amino acid sequence: CASSLIPGNNYGYTF.

This sequence joins TRBV20-1 and TRBJ2-1, with D possibly TRBD2 on 5 matching bases. Germline CDR1 DFQATT, CDR2 SNEGSKA (reference sequence). CDR3 length equals 16 residues. Trimming left V 2 bases short and J 4 bases short, with 18 bases between. The CDR3 loop reads CSARSPSGYSYNEQFF. As DNA, the CDR3 is TGCAGTGCTAGAAGCCCCTCGGGGTATTCTTACAATGAGCAGTTCTTC.

The CDR3 DNA is TGCGCCAGCAGCCCGATACCCCAGACGGATACGCAGTATTTT. Encoded protein: CASSPIPQTDTQYF. The gene calls are TRBV4-1 and TRBJ2-3; D ambiguous. V dropped 4 bases and J dropped 6 bases, with 14 bases sitting between them. Germline V gene sequence: CDR1 MGHRA, CDR2 YSYEKL. This CDR3 is built from 14 residues.

DNA for the CDR3: TGTGCCAGCAGGGGAGCGACTAGCGGACACTTTAATCCCCTGTCCTACAATGAGCAGTTCTTC. This gives the protein CASRGATSGHFNPLSYNEQFF. The V call is TRBV6-2 or TRBV6-3, the J call TRBJ2-1; 9 bases agree with TRBD2. V lost 6 bases to trimming and J lost 1 base; unmatched junction nucleotides: 22. Per the germline V gene, CDR1 is MNHEY and CDR2 is SVGEGT. This CDR3 comprises 21 residues.

This rearrangement joins TRBV4-3 to TRBJ2-7; 7 nucleotides line up with TRBD2. The V and J ends lost 0 bases and 1 base, in that order; junction bases with no gene match: 6. The CDR3 contains 16 residues. Germline loops: CDR1 LGHNA, CDR2 YSLEER. Here the CDR3 DNA reads TGCGCCAGCAGCCAAGACTTCACTAGCGTGTCCTACGAGCAGTACTTC. Its protein product is CASSQDFTSVSYEQYF.

The gene calls are TRBV10-3 and TRBJ2-3; D is ambiguous. Trimming cost V 11 bases and J 0 bases, with 15 bases left between them. The CDR3 sequence is 14 residues long. CDR1 is ENHRY, CDR2 SYGVKD, per germline. The CDR3 nucleotides read TGTGCCTCCTCCGGCGCAAGTAGCACAGATACGCAGTATTTT. This encodes CASSGASSTDTQYF.

The chain recombines TRBV20-1 with TRBJ2-1, with TRBD2 matching 7 bases. The CDR3 loop spans 14 amino acids. Germline V CDR1 and CDR2: DFQATT, SNEGSKA (reference sequence). The ends lost 4 bases at V and 4 bases at J; junction bases unmatched: 7. The CDR3 region has the DNA TGCAGTGCTATCGAGCGGGGTGCGTACAATGAGCAGTTCTTC. Translated, it gives CSAIERGAYNEQFF.

CDR3 in DNA: TGTGCCAGTGCTCGGGACAGGGGCTCCTACGAGCAGTACTTC. It specifies CASARDRGSYEQYF. The V gene is TRBV11-2, the J gene TRBJ2-7, with 10 bases that match TRBD1. Germline V gives CDR1 SGHAT, CDR2 FQNNGV. The J segment lost 0 bases and the V segment lost 9 bases, leaving 5 bases of the junction unmatched. The CDR3 loop spans 14 amino acids. The full variable domain, with the rest looked up from reference TRBV11-2 and TRBJ2-7, is EAGVAQSPRYKIIEKRQSVAFWCNPISGHATLYWYQQILGQGPKLLIQFQNNGVVDDSQLPKDRFSAERLKGVDSTLKIQPAKLEDSAVYLCASARDRGSYEQYFGPGTRLTVT.

The gene calls are TRBV12-3 or TRBV12-4 and TRBJ1-6, with D perhaps matching TRBD1 (5 bases). V gave up 7 bases and J gave up 10 bases, with 17 bases separating them. This CDR3 has 14 residues. The CDR3 DNA follows: TGTGCCAGCAATCAACCGGGCCGGGGGTCACCCCTCCACTTT. Translation: CASNQPGRGSPLHF.

The genes are TRBV2 and TRBJ1-1, with TRBD1 identical over 10 bases. CDR3 size: 14 residues. After removal of 7 bases from V and 3 bases from J, the junction contained 5 bases not matched to a gene. Germline loops: CDR1 SNHLY, CDR2 FYNNEI. The CDR3 here is CASNPGTGDTEAFF. As DNA, the CDR3 is TGTGCCAGCAACCCGGGGACAGGGGACACTGAAGCTTTCTTT. Full variable domain (missing parts from reference TRBV2 and TRBJ1-1): EPEVTQTPSHQVTQMGQEVILRCVPISNHLYFYWYRQILGQKVEFLVSFYNNEISEKSEIFDDQFSVERPDGSNFTLKIRSTKLEDSAMYFCASNPGTGDTEAFFGQGTRLTVV.

The chain is built from TRBV10-3 and TRBJ1-5; D not resolved. Trimming shortened V by 4 bases and J by 0 bases, and 10 bases separated the two germline ends. CDR3 size: 15 residues. The germline gives CDR1 ENHRY, CDR2 SYGVKD. In DNA form, the CDR3 reads TGTGCCATCAGTGTAGCACAGAATAGCAATCAGCCCCAGCATTTT. Protein: CAISVAQNSNQPQHF.

The V gene is TRBV11-2, the J gene TRBJ1-2; 11 bases match TRBD1. This CDR3 has 17 residues. The V and J ends lost 4 bases and 7 bases, in that order; junction bases with no gene match: 14. CDR1 and CDR2 from the germline V gene are SGHAT and FQNNGV. DNA for the CDR3: TGTGCCAGCAGCTCGATTATGGACAGGGGGCGTCTTAGTGGCTACACCTTC. Translated, it gives CASSSIMDRGRLSGYTF.

The table lists this clonotype with a few counts. The V gene is TRBV25-1, the J gene TRBJ2-7; 8 bases match TRBD2. Losses at the gene ends were 5 bases for V and 4 bases for J; bases not matched to a gene: 10. CDR1 is MGHDK and CDR2 is SYGVNS in the germline V gene. The length of the CDR3 is 15 residues. The CDR3 DNA follows: TGTGCCAGCAGTAAAACAGGGACTAGGGGTTACGAGCAGTACTTC. Residues: CASSKTGTRGYEQYF.

This clonotype was observed a few times. The chain joins TRBV12-3 or TRBV12-4 to TRBJ1-2; tentatively, D is TRBD1 (5 bases). The CDR3 spans 14 residues. V shed 6 bases and J shed 4 bases, with 15 bases lying between them. The CDR3 DNA is TGTGCCAGCAGCTCAGGATTGGGGGTCTATGGCTACACCTTC. This sequence encodes CASSSGLGVYGYTF.

The J gene is TRBJ2-3, the V gene TRBV7-1, with 7 bases aligning to TRBD1. TRBV7-1 is treated as an ORF (open reading frame) with a function not yet certain. Trimming took 10 bases from V and 1 from J; bases not matched to a gene: 11. The CDR3 covers 15 residues. CDR3 bases: TGTGCCACCGAAAAGGGGGCGGCGGGCACAGATACGCAGTATTTT. Its translation: CATEKGAAGTDTQYF.